The 23 T cell receptor beta chains in this list originate from one sample, sequenced in a study of tumor T cells in aggressive B-cell lymphoma. The table came from immunoSEQ multiplex PCR; TCRdb's copy has only in-frame clones and leaves some out. The sample holds about 10,000 clones, approximately 89% seen once. Sequencing was performed on tumor tissue. These receptors all stem from an adult with diffuse large B cell lymphoma.

V gene TRBV2 combines with J gene TRBJ1-2; D is ambiguous. The CDR3 is 13 amino acids. Germline values: CDR1 SNHLY, CDR2 FYNNEI. Trimming shortened V by 1 base and J by 5 bases, and 8 bases separated the two germline ends. CDR3 in amino acids: CASSEDRTYGYTF. The CDR3 bases are TGTGCCAGCAGTGAAGACAGAACATATGGCTACACCTTC.

The chain couples TRBV29-1 to TRBJ1-5, with D possibly matching TRBD1 (5 bases). This CDR3 comprises 15 residues. The germline gives CDR1 SQVTM, CDR2 ANQGSEA. The V end was cut by 5 bases, the J end by 7 bases, with 21 bases between. In nucleotides, the CDR3 is TGCAGCGTTATAACCCGGGGCGGGGGGTCACAGCCCCAGCATTTT. Translation: CSVITRGGGSQPQHF.

This clone occurred once. The chain combines TRBV5-1 with TRBJ2-1, with D possibly matching TRBD1 (5 bases). The CDR3 contains 15 residues. CDR1 is SGHRS, CDR2 YFSETQ, per germline. V was shortened by 0 bases and J by 0 bases, with 7 bases between the two germline ends. CDR3 sequence: CASSLVGDSYNEQFF. CDR3 DNA sequence: TGCGCCAGCAGCTTGGTAGGGGACTCCTACAATGAGCAGTTCTTC.

V is TRBV28 and J is TRBJ2-1; D not resolved. This CDR3 region has 14 residues. With 2 bases removed from V and 6 bases from J, the gap between germline ends came to 11 bases. Germline CDR1 is MDHEN and CDR2 is SYDVKM. The CDR3 region has the DNA TGTGCCAGCAGTTTAAAGTTCCGCGGCAATGAGCAGTTCTTC. This encodes CASSLKFRGNEQFF.

This chain links TRBV27 with TRBJ1-1; D gene ambiguous. This CDR3 is 14 amino acids long. Germline V gene sequence: CDR1 MNHEY, CDR2 SMNVEV (reference sequence). The ends were cut back, 6 bases at V and 1 base at J, with 12 bases in the middle. CDR3: CASSPWAANTEAFF. In DNA, the CDR3 is TGTGCCAGCAGCCCCTGGGCCGCGAACACTGAAGCTTTCTTT.

CDR3 DNA sequence: TGTGCCAGCAGGTTAGCGGGAGAGGAGCAGTTCTTC. This codes for CASRLAGEEQFF. This rearrangement joins TRBV4-2 to TRBJ2-1; TRBD2 matches at 9 bases. V lost 6 bases, J lost 10 bases, and 4 bases stayed unmatched. This CDR3 comprises 12 residues. Germline V gives CDR1 LGHNA, CDR2 YNFKEQ.

This chain connects TRBV6-6 to TRBJ2-7; D is unclear. Trimming removed 6 bases at V and 1 base at J, with 4 bases between. The CDR3 loop spans 11 amino acids. Germline V gives CDR1 MNHNY, CDR2 SVGAGI (reference sequence). CDR3 in DNA: TGTGCCAGCAGCCAATCCTACGAGCAGTACTTC. Translated, it gives CASSQSYEQYF.

The genes are TRBV21-1 and TRBJ2-7; TRBD2 reflects the table's D call only, with no check against the DNA. TRBV21-1 is a pseudogene locus. This CDR3 has 14 amino acids. The CDR3 nucleotides read TGTGCCAGCAGGACTAGCGGGAGCTCCTACGAGCAGTACTTC. Amino acid sequence: CASRTSGSSYEQYF.

The rearrangement joins TRBV18 to TRBJ2-5, with D hard to call. The CDR3 length is 13 residues. CDR1 and CDR2 from the germline V gene are KGHSH and LQKENI. Trimming pared 6 bases from V and 7 bases from J, leaving 15 bases between. The CDR3 nucleotides read TGTGCCAGCTCCCCGGCCAGGTACGCGACCCAGTACTTC. Its protein product is CASSPARYATQYF.

V and J are TRBV15 and TRBJ2-2; D not certain. Trimming took off 1 base at V and 4 bases at J, with 7 bases between the two ends. This CDR3 is built from 14 residues. Germline V gene data show CDR1 as LNHNV and CDR2 as YYDKDF (reference sequence). The CDR3 DNA is TGTGCCACCAGCAGAGTCCGAGGCACCGGGGAGCTGTTTTTT. This sequence encodes CATSRVRGTGELFF.

The chain couples TRBV6-1 to TRBJ1-2, with D hard to call. V was trimmed by 0 bases and J by 2 bases, leaving 7 bases between them. The length of the CDR3 is 14 residues. The V gene's germline CDR1 is MNHNS and CDR2 SASEGT. CDR3 in DNA: TGTGCCAGCAGTGAAGCTTCGGTCAACTATGGCTACACCTTC. It specifies CASSEASVNYGYTF.

J is TRBJ2-2 and V is TRBV9; TRBD1 is a possible D gene (6 bases). Per germline, CDR1 SGDLS and CDR2 YYNGEE. Trimming pared 0 bases from V and 4 bases from J, leaving 10 bases between. The CDR3 totals 15 residues. The CDR3 protein is CASSVVGAGTGELFF. The DNA of the CDR3 is TGTGCCAGCAGCGTAGTGGGGGCGGGCACCGGGGAGCTGTTTTTT.

The V call is TRBV28, the J call TRBJ1-2; a possible D gene is TRBD1 (6 bases). The germline CDR1 and CDR2 sequences are MDHEN and SYDVKM. The CDR3 covers 14 residues. Trimming pared 8 bases from V and 5 bases from J, leaving 18 bases between. For the CDR3, the DNA is TGTGCCAGCGGTACACAGGGTACGGGGTATGGCTACACCTTC. Encoded protein: CASGTQGTGYGYTF.

The chain links TRBV7-9 to TRBJ1-5; D might be TRBD1 (5 bases). This CDR3 has 14 amino acids. Germline V gene data show CDR1 as SEHNR and CDR2 as FQNEAQ (reference sequence). The V end was cut by 0 bases, the J end by 7 bases, with 10 bases between. CDR3 region: CASSLAQGGQPQHF. The DNA for the CDR3 is TGTGCCAGCAGCTTAGCCCAGGGTGGGCAGCCCCAGCATTTT.

The V gene is TRBV9, the J gene TRBJ2-2, with TRBD2 matching over 14 bases. V trimming: 6 bases; J trimming: 3 bases; junction bases outside the gene matches: 10. Germline CDR1 is SGDLS and CDR2 is YYNGEE. The CDR3 contains 18 residues. In nucleotides, the CDR3 is TGTGCCAGCAACGACGGACTAGCGGGAGGAGGGGACACCGGGGAGCTGTTTTTT. Translation gives CASNDGLAGGGDTGELFF.

This sequence joins TRBV5-1 and TRBJ1-3; 7 positions match TRBD1. The germline V gene has CDR1 SGHRS and CDR2 YFSETQ. The CDR3 covers 12 residues. Trimming removed 3 bases from V and 8 bases from J; junction bases left unmatched: 2. In DNA form, the CDR3 reads TGCGCCAGCAGCTCTACAGGGGACACCATATATTTT. Its translation: CASSSTGDTIYF.

The V gene is TRBV7-2, the J gene TRBJ2-2; 9 nucleotides align to TRBD2. The CDR3 spans 17 residues. CDR1 and CDR2 (germline): SGHTA, FQGNSA. V lost 1 base and J lost 5; bases outside the gene matches: 8. CDR3 sequence: CASSLVWREGRTGELFF. The CDR3 DNA reads as TGTGCCAGCAGCTTAGTATGGCGGGAGGGCCGAACCGGGGAGCTGTTTTTT.

V gene TRBV5-1 combines with J gene TRBJ2-5, with 14 positions matching TRBD2. After removal of 4 bases from V and 4 bases from J, the junction contained 6 bases not matched to a gene. The germline V gene has CDR1 SGHRS and CDR2 YFSETQ. This CDR3 spans 16 amino acids. The CDR3 here is CASSIGTSGSRETQYF. As DNA, the CDR3 is TGCGCCAGCAGCATAGGGACTAGCGGGAGTAGAGAGACCCAGTACTTC. Variable domain in full (rest from reference TRBV5-1 and TRBJ2-5): KAGVTQTPRYLIKTRGQQVTLSCSPISGHRSVSWYQQTPGQGLQFLFEYFSETQRNKGNFPGRFSGRQFSNSRSEMNVSTLELGDSALYLCASSIGTSGSRETQYFGPGTRLLVL.

The genes are TRBV14 and TRBJ2-2; TRBD1 aligns across 8 bases. Trimming at V came to 2 bases and at J to 2 bases, leaving 4 bases not matched to a gene. This CDR3 contains 16 residues. Germline lookup yields CDR1 SGHDN and CDR2 FVKESK. CDR3 DNA sequence: TGTGCCAGCAGCCAACTCGACAGGGGTAACACCGGGGAGCTGTTTTTT. It specifies CASSQLDRGNTGELFF.

The V gene is TRBV6-5, the J gene TRBJ2-4; D perhaps matches TRBD1 (6 bases). The germline gives CDR1 MNHEY, CDR2 SVGAGI. This CDR3 comprises 13 residues. V was pared by 10 bases and J by 6 bases, with 16 bases between. In nucleotides, the CDR3 is TGTGCCACCTCTCCGGGACAACGAAACATTCAGTACTTC. Translation gives CATSPGQRNIQYF.

Concerning this clone: The junction departs from germline at one end; a sequencing error may be responsible. The V gene is TRBV7-7, the J gene TRBJ2-3; D possibly corresponds to TRBD1 (5 bases). The CDR3 has 16 residues. Germline CDR1 is SSHAT and CDR2 is FNYEAQ (reference sequence). CDR3 sequence (DNA): TGTGCTAGCAGTTCCGGTCAGGGCCGGAACACAGATACGCAGTATTTT. Translated: CASSSGQGRNTDTQYF.

A single count supports this clone. The rearrangement links TRBV28 to TRBJ2-1; 9 bases fit TRBD1. Trimming at V came to 5 bases and at J to 9 bases, leaving 11 bases not matched to a gene. Germline assignment: CDR1 MDHEN and CDR2 SYDVKM. CDR3 length equals 15 residues. The CDR3 protein is CASSRPGQGILEQFF. Written as DNA, the CDR3 is TGTGCCAGCAGTCGGCCGGGACAGGGTATTCTTGAGCAGTTCTTC.

The J gene is TRBJ1-1, the V gene TRBV15, with 9 bases fitting TRBD1. The germline V gene has CDR1 LNHNV and CDR2 YYDKDF (reference sequence). The CDR3 contains 16 residues. J gave up 1 base and V 3 bases, and 6 bases lay outside the gene matches. The CDR3 nucleotides are TGTGCCACCAGCAGTGACCGGGACAGGGAGAACACTGAAGCTTTCTTT. It yields the protein CATSSDRDRENTEAFF.